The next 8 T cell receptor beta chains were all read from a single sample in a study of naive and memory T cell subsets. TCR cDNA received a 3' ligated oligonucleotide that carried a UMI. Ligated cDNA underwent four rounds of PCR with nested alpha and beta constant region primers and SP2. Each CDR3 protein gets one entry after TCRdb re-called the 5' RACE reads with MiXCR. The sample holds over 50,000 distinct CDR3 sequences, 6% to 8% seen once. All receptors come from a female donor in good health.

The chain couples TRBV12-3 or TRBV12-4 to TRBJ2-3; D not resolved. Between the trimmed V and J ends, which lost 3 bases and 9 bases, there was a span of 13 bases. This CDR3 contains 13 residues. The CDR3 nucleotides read TGTGCCAGCAGTTTTCCCCCACCCAAGACGCAGTATTTT. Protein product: CASSFPPPKTQYF.

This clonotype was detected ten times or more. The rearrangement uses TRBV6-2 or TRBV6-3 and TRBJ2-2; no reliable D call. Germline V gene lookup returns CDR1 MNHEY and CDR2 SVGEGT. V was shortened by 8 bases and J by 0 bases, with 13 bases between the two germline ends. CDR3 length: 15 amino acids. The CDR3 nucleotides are TGTGCCAGCCGCAACACGGGCGCGAACACCGGGGAGCTGTTTTTT. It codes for CASRNTGANTGELFF.

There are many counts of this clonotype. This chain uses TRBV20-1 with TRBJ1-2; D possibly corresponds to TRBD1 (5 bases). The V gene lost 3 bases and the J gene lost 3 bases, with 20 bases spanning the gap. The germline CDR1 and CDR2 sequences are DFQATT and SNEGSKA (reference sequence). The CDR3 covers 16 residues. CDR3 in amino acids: CSASFEVGREDYGYTF. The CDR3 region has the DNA TGCAGTGCTAGTTTCGAGGTGGGACGGGAGGACTATGGCTACACCTTC.

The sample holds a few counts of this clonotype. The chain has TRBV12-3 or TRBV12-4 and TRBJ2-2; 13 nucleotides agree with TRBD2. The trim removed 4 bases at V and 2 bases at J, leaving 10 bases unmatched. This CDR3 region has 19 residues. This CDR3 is CASSSESGLAGKNTGELFF. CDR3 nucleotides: TGTGCCAGCAGTTCAGAATCGGGACTAGCGGGGAAAAACACCGGGGAGCTGTTTTTT.

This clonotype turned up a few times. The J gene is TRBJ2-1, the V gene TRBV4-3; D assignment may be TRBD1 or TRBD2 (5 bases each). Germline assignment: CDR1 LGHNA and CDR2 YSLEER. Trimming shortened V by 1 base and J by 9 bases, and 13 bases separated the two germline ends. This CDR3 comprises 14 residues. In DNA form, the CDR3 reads TGCGCCAGCAGCCAAGGGGGCGGGTGGGGTGAGCAGTTCTTC. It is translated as CASSQGGGWGEQFF.

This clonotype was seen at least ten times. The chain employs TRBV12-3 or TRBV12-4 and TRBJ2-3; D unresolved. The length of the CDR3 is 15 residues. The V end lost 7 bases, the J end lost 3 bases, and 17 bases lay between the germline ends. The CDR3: CASTPLLSATDTQYF. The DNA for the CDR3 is TGTGCCAGCACCCCCCTGTTGAGTGCTACAGATACGCAGTATTTT.

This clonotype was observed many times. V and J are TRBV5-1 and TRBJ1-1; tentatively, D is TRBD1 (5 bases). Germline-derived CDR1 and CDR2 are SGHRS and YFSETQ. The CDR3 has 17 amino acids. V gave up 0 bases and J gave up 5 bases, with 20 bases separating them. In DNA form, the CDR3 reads TGCGCCAGCAGCTTGGTCCCCCCTTCGGGGGGGGGGACTGAAGCTTTCTTT. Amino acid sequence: CASSLVPPSGGGTEAFF. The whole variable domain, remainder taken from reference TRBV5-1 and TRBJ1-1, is KAGVTQTPRYLIKTRGQQVTLSCSPISGHRSVSWYQQTPGQGLQFLFEYFSETQRNKGNFPGRFSGRQFSNSRSEMNVSTLELGDSALYLCASSLVPPSGGGTEAFFGQGTRLTVV.

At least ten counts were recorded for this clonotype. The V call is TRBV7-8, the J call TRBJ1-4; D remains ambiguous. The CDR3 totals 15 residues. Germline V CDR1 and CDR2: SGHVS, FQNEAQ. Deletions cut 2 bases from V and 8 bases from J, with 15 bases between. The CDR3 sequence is CASSLRRAVSEKLFF. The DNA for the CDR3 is TGTGCCAGCAGCTTAAGGAGGGCCGTCAGCGAAAAACTGTTTTTT.